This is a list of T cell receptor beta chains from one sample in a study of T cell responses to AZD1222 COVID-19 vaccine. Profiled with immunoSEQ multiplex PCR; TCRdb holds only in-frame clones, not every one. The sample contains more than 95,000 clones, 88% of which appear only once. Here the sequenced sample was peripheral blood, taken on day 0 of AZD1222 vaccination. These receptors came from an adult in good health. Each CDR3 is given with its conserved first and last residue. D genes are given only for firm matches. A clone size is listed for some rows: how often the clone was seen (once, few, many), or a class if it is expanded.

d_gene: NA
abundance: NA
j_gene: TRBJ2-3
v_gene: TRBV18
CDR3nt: TGTGCCAGTGAAAGCGGAGTTGCTGCAGATACGCAGTATTTT
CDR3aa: CASESGVAADTQYF

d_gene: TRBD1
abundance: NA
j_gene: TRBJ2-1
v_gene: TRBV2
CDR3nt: TGTGCCAGCAGTGATGGACAGGGGGCCTCTGAGCAGTTCTTC
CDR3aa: CASSDGQGASEQFF

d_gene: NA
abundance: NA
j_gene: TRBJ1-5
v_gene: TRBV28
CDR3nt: TGTGCCACCAAGCAGGGAATTGGACAGCCCCAGCATTTT
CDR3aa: CATKQGIGQPQHF

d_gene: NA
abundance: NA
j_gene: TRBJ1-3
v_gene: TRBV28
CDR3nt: TGTGCCAGCAGTCTTACTGGAAACACCATATATTTT
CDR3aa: CASSLTGNTIYF

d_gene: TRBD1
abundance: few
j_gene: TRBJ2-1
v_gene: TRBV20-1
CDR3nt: TGCAGTGCTAGTCAGGGGACAGGGCACAATGAGCAGTTCTTC
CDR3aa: CSASQGTGHNEQFF

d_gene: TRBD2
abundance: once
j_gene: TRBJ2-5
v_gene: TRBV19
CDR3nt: TGTGCCAGTAGTATACCTAGCGGGGTCGGGGAGACCCAGTACTTC
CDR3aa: CASSIPSGVGETQYF

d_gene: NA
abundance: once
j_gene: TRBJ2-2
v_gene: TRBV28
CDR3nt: TGTGCCAGCGTCCCGGGGGGCACCACCGGGGAGCTGTTTTTT
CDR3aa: CASVPGGTTGELFF

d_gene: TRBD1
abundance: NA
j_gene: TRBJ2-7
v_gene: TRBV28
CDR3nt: TGTGCCAGCAGTTTATGGGGACAGGGTCATTACGAGCAGTACTTC
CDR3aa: CASSLWGQGHYEQYF

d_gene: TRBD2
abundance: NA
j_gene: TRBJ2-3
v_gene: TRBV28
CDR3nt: TGTGCCAGCAGTACAAAGGGAGGGAGTGCCACAGATACGCAGTATTTT
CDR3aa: CASSTKGGSATDTQYF

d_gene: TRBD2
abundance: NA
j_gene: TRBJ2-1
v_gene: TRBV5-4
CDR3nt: TGTGCCAGCAGCTTGGGTTCTAGCGGCTACAATGAGCAGTTCTTC
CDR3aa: CASSLGSSGYNEQFF

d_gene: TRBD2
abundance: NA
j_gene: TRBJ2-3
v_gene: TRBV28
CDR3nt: TGTGCCAGCAGTACCGGACTAGCGGCGCAGTATTTT
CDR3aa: CASSTGLAAQYF

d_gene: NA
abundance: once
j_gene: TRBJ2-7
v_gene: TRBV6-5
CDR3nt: TGTGCCAGCAGCGGCACTACAGGTACCCCTGGGGAGCAGTACTTC
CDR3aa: CASSGTTGTPGEQYF

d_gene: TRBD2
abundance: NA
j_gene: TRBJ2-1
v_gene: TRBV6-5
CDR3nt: TGTGCCAGCACGCTAGCGGGAAATATTTACAATGAGCAGTTCTTC
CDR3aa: CASTLAGNIYNEQFF

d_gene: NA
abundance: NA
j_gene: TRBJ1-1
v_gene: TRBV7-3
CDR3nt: TGTGCCAGCAGCTTAGTAGTGGACAGATTTTACACTGAAGCTTTCTTT
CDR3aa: CASSLVVDRFYTEAFF

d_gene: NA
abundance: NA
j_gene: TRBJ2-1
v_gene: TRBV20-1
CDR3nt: TGCAGTGCTAGTCCGCCTTTTGGCTCCTACAATGAGCAGTTCTTC
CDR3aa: CSASPPFGSYNEQFF

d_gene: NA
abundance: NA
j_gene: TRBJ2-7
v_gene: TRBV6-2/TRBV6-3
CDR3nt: TGTGCCAGCAGCACCTTGGGGGTAACCGAGCAGTACTTC
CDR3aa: CASSTLGVTEQYF

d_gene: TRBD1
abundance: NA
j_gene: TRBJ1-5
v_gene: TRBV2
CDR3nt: TGTGCCAGCAGTACCGGGACAGGGGGCCGGCAGCCCCAGCATTTT
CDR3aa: CASSTGTGGRQPQHF

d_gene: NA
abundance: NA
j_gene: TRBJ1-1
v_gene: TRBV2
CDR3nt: TGTGCCAGCAGACTCGACACCACTGAAGCTTTCTTT
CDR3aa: CASRLDTTEAFF

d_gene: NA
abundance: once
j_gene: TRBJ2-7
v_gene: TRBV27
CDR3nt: TGTGCCAGCAGTTCAGCGGGTTCCCACTACGAGCAGTACTTC
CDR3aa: CASSSAGSHYEQYF

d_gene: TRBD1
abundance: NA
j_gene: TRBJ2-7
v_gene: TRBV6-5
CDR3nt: TGTGCCAGCAGTTACTTCCGTGGACAGGCTGCGGGCGAGCAGTACTTC
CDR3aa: CASSYFRGQAAGEQYF

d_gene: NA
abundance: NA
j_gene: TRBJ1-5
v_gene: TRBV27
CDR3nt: TGTGCCAGCAGTTCGACGGTTAACAATCAGCCCCAGCATTTT
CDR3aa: CASSSTVNNQPQHF

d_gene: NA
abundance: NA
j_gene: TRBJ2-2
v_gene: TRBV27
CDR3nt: TGTGCCAGCAGTTTTTTACTAGGGAGAGCAGAGGAGCTGTTTTTT
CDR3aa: CASSFLLGRAEELFF

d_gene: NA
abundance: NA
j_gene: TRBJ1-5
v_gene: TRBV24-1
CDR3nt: TGTGCCACCAGTGATCCCTCAGTTGGCCAGCCCCAGCATTTT
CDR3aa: CATSDPSVGQPQHF

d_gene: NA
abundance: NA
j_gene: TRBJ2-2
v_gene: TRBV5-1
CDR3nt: TGCGCCAGCAGCCCGGACACCAGGGAGCTGTTTTTT
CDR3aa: CASSPDTRELFF

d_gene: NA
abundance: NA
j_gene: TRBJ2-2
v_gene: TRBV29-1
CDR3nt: TGCAGCGTTGGTGGAAACACCGGGGAGCTGTTTTTT
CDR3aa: CSVGGNTGELFF

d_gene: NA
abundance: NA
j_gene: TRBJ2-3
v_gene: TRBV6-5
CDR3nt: TGTGCCAGCAGAGGGGGGGGGAAAGATACGCAGTATTTT
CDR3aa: CASRGGGKDTQYF

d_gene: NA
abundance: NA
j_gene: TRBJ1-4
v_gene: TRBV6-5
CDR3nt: TGTGCCAGCAGTTACCCGCCGGGGGGGGTAAGGGAAAAACTGTTTTTT
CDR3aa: CASSYPPGGVREKLFF

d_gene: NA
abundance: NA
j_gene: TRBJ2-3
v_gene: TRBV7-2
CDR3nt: TGTGCCAGCAGCCAAGAGATGGCTAGTAGGTGGACAGATACGCAGTATTTT
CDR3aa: CASSQEMASRWTDTQYF

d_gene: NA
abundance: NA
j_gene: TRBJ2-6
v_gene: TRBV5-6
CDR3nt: TGTGCCAGCAGCCAATGGGGCTGGGGACGCTCTGGGGCCAACGTCCTGACTTTC
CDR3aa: CASSQWGWGRSGANVLTF

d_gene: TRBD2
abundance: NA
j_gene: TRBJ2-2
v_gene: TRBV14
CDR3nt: TGTGCCAGCAGCCGAACCTGGGGTAGCGGGACCGGGGAGCTGTTTTTT
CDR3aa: CASSRTWGSGTGELFF

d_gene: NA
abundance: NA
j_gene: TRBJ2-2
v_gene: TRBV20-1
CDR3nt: TGCAGTGCTAGTAGGGGGGGCACCGGGGAGCTGTTTTTT
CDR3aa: CSASRGGTGELFF

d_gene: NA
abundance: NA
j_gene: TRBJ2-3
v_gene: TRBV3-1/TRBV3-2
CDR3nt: TGTGCCAGCAGCCAAGGCGGAACACCAGATACGCAGTATTTT
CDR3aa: CASSQGGTPDTQYF

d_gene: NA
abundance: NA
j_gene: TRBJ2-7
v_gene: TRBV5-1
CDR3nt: TGCGCCAGCAGCCCCGGAGGTTTTGGGGAGCAGTACTTC
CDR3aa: CASSPGGFGEQYF

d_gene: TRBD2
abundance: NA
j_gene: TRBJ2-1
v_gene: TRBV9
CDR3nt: TGTGCCAGCAGCGTAGGTAGCGGGGCCGGATATGAGCAGTTCTTC
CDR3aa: CASSVGSGAGYEQFF

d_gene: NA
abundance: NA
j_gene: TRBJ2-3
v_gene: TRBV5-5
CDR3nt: TGTGCCAGCAGCTTGGAAGCTTGGGAGGCAGATACGCAGTATTTT
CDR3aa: CASSLEAWEADTQYF

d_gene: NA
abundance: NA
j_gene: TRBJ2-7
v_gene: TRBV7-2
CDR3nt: TGTGCCAGCAGCTTAGTGCGGGCCTCTTGGGAGCAGTACTTC
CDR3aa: CASSLVRASWEQYF

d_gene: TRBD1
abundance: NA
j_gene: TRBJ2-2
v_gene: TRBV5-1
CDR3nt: TGCGCCAGCAGCGTTCGGACAGGGGTGATGGGGGAGCTGTTTTTT
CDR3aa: CASSVRTGVMGELFF

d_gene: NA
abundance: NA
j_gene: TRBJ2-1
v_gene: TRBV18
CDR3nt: TGTGCCAGCTCACCATCGAGGGAGGGACACGGGCAGTTCTTC
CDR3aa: CASSPSREGHGQFF

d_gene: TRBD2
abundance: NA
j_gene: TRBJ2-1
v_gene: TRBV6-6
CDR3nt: TGTGCCAGCAGTTACAGGGAGGGGCGGGGGTCCGAGCAGTTCTTC
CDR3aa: CASSYREGRGSEQFF

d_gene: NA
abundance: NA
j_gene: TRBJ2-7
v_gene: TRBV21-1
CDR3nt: TGTGCCAGCACAAAAAAACAAAAAAAACTCGCGGGACTCTACGAGCAGTACTTC
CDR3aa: CASTKKQKKLAGLYEQYF

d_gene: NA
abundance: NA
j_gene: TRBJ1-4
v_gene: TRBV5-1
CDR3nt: TGCGCCAGCAGCTTTGGACAGCCTGAAAAACTGTTTTTT
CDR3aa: CASSFGQPEKLFF

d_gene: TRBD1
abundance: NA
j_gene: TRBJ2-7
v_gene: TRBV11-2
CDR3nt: TGTGCCAGCAGCCAAAGAGGGCTTGGACAGGGGAACTACGAGCAGTACTTC
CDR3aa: CASSQRGLGQGNYEQYF

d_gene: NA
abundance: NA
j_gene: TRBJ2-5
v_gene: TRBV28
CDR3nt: TGTGCCAGCAGAACCGGGACTCAAGAGACCCAGTACTTC
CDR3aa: CASRTGTQETQYF

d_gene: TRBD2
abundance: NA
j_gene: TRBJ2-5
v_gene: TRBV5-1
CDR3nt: TGCGCCAGCAGCGTACCTAGCGGGGGGCACCAAGAGACCCAGTACTTC
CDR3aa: CASSVPSGGHQETQYF

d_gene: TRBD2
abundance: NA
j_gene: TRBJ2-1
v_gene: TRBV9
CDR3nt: TGTGCCAGCAGCGTAGGCGGCGTAGCGGGAGCGATCAATGAGCAGTTCTTC
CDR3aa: CASSVGGVAGAINEQFF

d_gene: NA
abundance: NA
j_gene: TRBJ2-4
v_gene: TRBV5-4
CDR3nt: TGTGCCAGCAGCATACCGGGACAGTTAATGGGGGGTCAGTACTTC
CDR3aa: CASSIPGQLMGGQYF

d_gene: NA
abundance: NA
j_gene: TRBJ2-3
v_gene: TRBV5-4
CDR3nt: TGTGCCAGCAGCTTTACTGGGTCCGGCACAGATACGCAGTATTTT
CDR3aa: CASSFTGSGTDTQYF

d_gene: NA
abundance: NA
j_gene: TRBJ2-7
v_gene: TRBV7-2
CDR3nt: TGTGCCAGCAGCTCCGGGACGTATTCCTTCTACGAGCAGTACTTC
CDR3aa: CASSSGTYSFYEQYF

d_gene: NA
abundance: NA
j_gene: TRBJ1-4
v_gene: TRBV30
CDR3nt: TGTGCCTGGAGTGTATCAACTGTTGAACTGTTTTTT
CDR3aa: CAWSVSTVELFF

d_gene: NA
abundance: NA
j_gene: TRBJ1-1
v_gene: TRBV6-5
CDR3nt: TGTGCCAGCAGTTACGGTGGAGGGATGAACACTGAAGCTTTCTTT
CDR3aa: CASSYGGGMNTEAFF